This T cell receptor (beta chain) is drawn from a study of molecular identifiers for immune sequencing clone quantification. The study's findings and limits: It was shown that clones above 20 RNA copies held over 99% of effector molecules, but under 1% in naive cells.

CDR1 is DFQATT, CDR2 SNEGSKA, per germline (reference sequence). Between the trimmed V and J ends, which lost 6 bases and 7 bases, there was a span of 15 bases. The CDR3 loop spans 12 amino acids. TCRdb independently ran MiXCR on the PCR reads; one entry per CDR3 protein. The sample shows some 680,000 distinct CDR3 sequences, around 25% of them seen only once. Naive CD8 libraries came from around 20,000 to 1,000,000 sorted cells with 10%, 30% or 50% RNA. Sorting selected naive CD8 T cells with a CD8+CD4-CCR7+CD45RA+ phenotype. As to this clonotype: The antigen remains unidentified.

The specimen was naive CD8+ T cells from blood, with Jurkat cell RNA spiked in. Subset reported: FACS-sorted CD8+CD4-CCR7+CD45RA+ naive T cells. This receptor was obtained from a human donor in good health. Some libraries in this study had Jurkat cell RNA spiked in. The chain has TRBV20-1 and TRBJ1-2; perhaps TRBD1 as D (5 bases). The CDR3 protein is CSAPDGGRGYTF. CDR3 DNA: TGCAGTGCACCGGACGGGGGACGTGGCTACACCTTC.